Here is one T cell receptor beta chain with its context. The age range of participants was about 18 to 95 years, with residence in about two dozen US areas. Per the original methods: Quantification of nucleated cells was approximated via reference gene primer amplification. TCRdb's copy holds only in-frame clones and misses some; the assay was immunoSEQ multiplex PCR. Clonal size and the V and J genes are those of that table, whereas D and trimming came from the DNA. This sample has roughly 220,000 clones, with 85% to 90% found just once. The V end was cut by 1 base, the J end by 5 bases, with 13 bases between. The CDR3 covers 15 residues. Germline V gives CDR1 MGHRA, CDR2 YSYEKL. The data are from a study of blood T cell repertoires in COVID-19.

Material: PBMCs or T cells enriched from blood (not recorded which). The receptor's source is a woman in her forties or fifties with acute COVID-19. V and J are TRBV4-1 and TRBJ2-3, with D uncertain. The CDR3, as DNA: TGCGCCAGCAGCCAAGTCATGTATTTCGGAGATACGCAGTATTTT. Amino acids: CASSQVMYFGDTQYF.